The 8 T cell receptor beta chains in this list originate from one sample, sequenced in a study of T-cell memory formation after mild COVID-19. A single record per CDR3 protein comes from TCRdb applying MiXCR to the 5' RACE reads. Of around 150,000 distinct CDR3 sequences listed, around a third are singletons. The sequenced sample was PBMCs or a T cell subset sorted from them (not recorded which). The receptor source for this set is an adult woman who had mild COVID-19 (a few samples of this study predate the infection). Cell type and time point are not known.

CDR3 sequence (DNA): TGCAGTGCTAGAGATCCGCAAACTGGGCAAGAGACCCAGTACTTC. Amino acids: CSARDPQTGQETQYF. The chain links TRBV20-1 to TRBJ2-5; the D is unclear. The CDR3 consists of 15 residues. Germline CDR1 DFQATT, CDR2 SNEGSKA (reference sequence). With 0 bases removed from V and 2 bases from J, the gap between germline ends came to 13 bases.

The V and J genes are TRBV5-1 and TRBJ2-7; 11 bases are shared with TRBD2. CDR3 length equals 15 residues. Germline assignment: CDR1 SGHRS and CDR2 YFSETQ. V lost 2 bases to trimming and J lost 6 bases; unmatched junction nucleotides: 7. The CDR3 DNA reads as TGCGCCAGCAGCTTACCTCTAGCGGGAGGAGGCGAGCAGTACTTC. Residues: CASSLPLAGGGEQYF.

The chain joins TRBV5-6 to TRBJ1-1, with 8 bases that match TRBD1. Looked up from germline, CDR1 is SGHDT and CDR2 is YYEEEE. Trimming removed 0 bases from V and 11 bases from J; junction bases left unmatched: 9. CDR3 length: 14 amino acids. The CDR3 loop reads CASSLGTGNILAFF. The DNA of the CDR3 is TGTGCCAGCAGCTTGGGGACAGGGAATATTTTGGCTTTCTTT. Complete variable domain (other parts from reference TRBV5-6 and TRBJ1-1): DAGVTQSPTHLIKTRGQQVTLRCSPKSGHDTVSWYQQALGQGPQFIFQYYEEEERQRGNFPDRFSGHQFPNYSSELNVNALLLGDSALYLCASSLGTGNILAFFGQGTRLTVV.

V usage is TRBV7-8 and J usage is TRBJ1-1; possibly TRBD1 for D (5 bases). The V end was cut by 5 bases, the J end by 3 bases, with 13 bases between. CDR3 length: 14 residues. Germline V CDR1 and CDR2: SGHVS, FQNEAQ. The CDR3 sequence: CASSAGQVYTEAFF. CDR3 coding DNA: TGTGCCAGCAGCGCAGGACAAGTATACACTGAAGCTTTCTTT. Supplemented by reference TRBV7-8 and TRBJ1-1, the full variable domain reads GAGVSQSPRYKVAKRGQDVALRCDPISGHVSLFWYQQALGQGPEFLTYFQNEAQLDKSGLPSDRFFAERPEGSVSTLKIQRTQQEDSAVYLCASSAGQVYTEAFFGQGTRLTVV.

V and J are TRBV4-1 and TRBJ2-3, with D possibly matching TRBD2 (5 bases). Germline assignment: CDR1 MGHRA and CDR2 YSYEKL. The V gene lost 3 bases and the J gene lost 2 bases, with 9 bases spanning the gap. The CDR3 consists of 14 residues. The CDR3 protein is CASSQVANTDTQYF. The CDR3 DNA sequence: TGCGCCAGCAGCCAGGTAGCGAACACAGATACGCAGTATTTT.

Written as DNA, the CDR3 is TGTGCGACCTCGGCGACCACAGATACGCAGTATTTT. Translation: CATSATTDTQYF. The V gene is TRBV12-3 or TRBV12-4, the J gene TRBJ2-3; D is uncertain. This CDR3 is built from 12 residues.

This clonotype turned up a few times. V usage is TRBV20-1 and J usage is TRBJ2-3; D is perhaps TRBD2 (5 bases). CDR3 size: 15 residues. Trimming stripped 0 bases from V and 6 bases from J, with 16 bases between. CDR1 DFQATT and CDR2 SNEGSKA come from the germline V gene (reference sequence). CDR3 coding DNA: TGCAGTGCTAGAGACGGGTCCTCCCCGGGGGATACGCAGTATTTT. Its translation: CSARDGSSPGDTQYF.

This clonotype was found a few times. This chain links TRBV29-1 with TRBJ2-5; 10 bases are shared with TRBD1. CDR1 SQVTM and CDR2 ANQGSEA come from the germline V gene. The CDR3 totals 14 residues. The trim removed 5 bases at V and 2 bases at J, leaving 5 bases unmatched. In DNA form, the CDR3 reads TGCAGCGTTAGAGACAGGGGGCCACAAGAGACCCAGTACTTC. This codes for CSVRDRGPQETQYF.